This TCR beta chain derives from a study of T cells after yellow fever vaccination. The TCR cDNA carried a universal primer site and UMIs from 5'RACE template switching. TCRdb re-called the 5' RACE reads through MiXCR, storing one row per CDR3 protein. In the table there are approximately 250,000 distinct CDR3 sequences, around 3.5% of which are singletons. The V and J ends lost 1 base and 7 bases respectively, with 8 bases between them. This CDR3 has 14 residues. This clonotype has only a few counts. Antigen specificity is unknown. General study results and limits: It was a weaker secondary response, yet one that peaked faster, at day 5 versus 15.

This clonotype was obtained from a man in his late teens or twenties who received the YFV17D yellow fever vaccine. The rearrangement links TRBV12-3 or TRBV12-4 to TRBJ1-6; no reliable D call. The specimen comprised PBMCs, sampled 15 days after the yellow fever booster vaccination. In DNA form, the CDR3 reads TGTGCCAGCAGTTTAGAACCGACCAATTCACCCCTCCACTTT. Protein: CASSLEPTNSPLHF.